This TCR beta chain was obtained from a study of follicular helper T cells after annual influenza vaccination. Study-level background: Across the 2013-2014, 2014-2015 and 2015-2016 vaccination seasons, some subjects were resampled. Study-level results: Day 7 ICOS+CD38+ clones later appeared mostly in ICOS-CD38- cTfh.

Data came from immunoSEQ multiplex PCR; TCRdb stores just in-frame clones and leaves some out. This repertoire shows about 15,000 clones, approximately 84% found once; its top ten account for approximately 1.2%. To note about this clone: Its antigen is not identified.

With 7 bases clipped from V and 4 bases from J, the junction kept 8 bases outside the gene matches. This CDR3 comprises 13 residues. Germline lookup yields CDR1 GTSNPN and CDR2 SVGIG (reference sequence). Regarding time point: 2014-2015 season, 7 days after vaccination. V gene TRBV30 combines with J gene TRBJ1-2, with 8 bases identical to TRBD1. This material consisted of CXCR5+ CD38- circulating T follicular helper cells from blood, taken 7 days after influenza vaccination. Subset meaning: circulating Tfh, non-naive CD4+CXCR5+PD-1+ (ICOS+CD38+ or ICOS-CD38-). The sequence was collected from an adult who received the influenza vaccine. Here the CDR3 reads CALQGEIGYGYTF. The CDR3, as DNA: TGTGCCTTACAGGGGGAGATCGGCTATGGCTACACCTTC.